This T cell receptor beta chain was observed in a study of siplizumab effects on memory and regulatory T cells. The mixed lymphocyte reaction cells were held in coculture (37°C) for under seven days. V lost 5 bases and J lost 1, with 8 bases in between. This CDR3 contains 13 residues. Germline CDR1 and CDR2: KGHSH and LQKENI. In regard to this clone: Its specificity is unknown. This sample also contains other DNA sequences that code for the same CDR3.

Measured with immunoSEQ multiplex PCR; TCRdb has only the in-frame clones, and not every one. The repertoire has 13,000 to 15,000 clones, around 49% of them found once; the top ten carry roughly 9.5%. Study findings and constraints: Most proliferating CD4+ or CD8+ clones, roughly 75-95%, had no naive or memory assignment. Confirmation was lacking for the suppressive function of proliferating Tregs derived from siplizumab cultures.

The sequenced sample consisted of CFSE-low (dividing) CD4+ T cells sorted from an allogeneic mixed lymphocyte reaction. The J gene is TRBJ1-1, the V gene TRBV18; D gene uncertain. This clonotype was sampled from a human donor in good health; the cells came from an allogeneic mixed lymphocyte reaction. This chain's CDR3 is CASSDQQNTEAFF. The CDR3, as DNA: TGTGCCAGCTCAGACCAGCAGAACACTGAAGCTTTCTTT.